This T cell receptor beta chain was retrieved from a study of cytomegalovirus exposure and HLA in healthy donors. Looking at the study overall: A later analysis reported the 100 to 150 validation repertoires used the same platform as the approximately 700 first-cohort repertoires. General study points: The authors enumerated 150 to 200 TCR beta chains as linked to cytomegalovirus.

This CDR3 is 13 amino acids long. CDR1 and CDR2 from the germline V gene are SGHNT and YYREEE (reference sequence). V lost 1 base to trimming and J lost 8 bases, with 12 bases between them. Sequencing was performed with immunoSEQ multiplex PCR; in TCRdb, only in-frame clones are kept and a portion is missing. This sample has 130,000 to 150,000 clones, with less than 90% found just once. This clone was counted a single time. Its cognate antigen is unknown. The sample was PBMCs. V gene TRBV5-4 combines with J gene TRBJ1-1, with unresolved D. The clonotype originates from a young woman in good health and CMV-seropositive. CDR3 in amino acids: CASSLLDGREAFF. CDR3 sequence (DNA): TGTGCCAGCAGCTTGCTGGATGGGCGAGAAGCTTTCTTT.